Following are 10 T cell receptor beta chains from one sample sequenced in a study of cytomegalovirus exposure and HLA in healthy donors. The PCR ran on 60 Vbeta and 13 Jbeta primers. Produced via immunoSEQ multiplex PCR; TCRdb's table is partial and in-frame only. This sample has 120,000 to 150,000 clones, with nearly 80% found just once. The sequencing sample was made of PBMCs. Receptors were obtained from a man aged 35 to 55 in good health and CMV-seropositive.

The chain has TRBV30 and TRBJ2-3; possibly TRBD2 for D (5 bases). Per germline, CDR1 GTSNPN and CDR2 SVGIG (reference sequence). CDR3 length equals 14 residues. Trimming took off 8 bases at V and 0 bases at J, with 15 bases between the two ends. CDR3 in DNA: TGTGCCCGAGGACTGAGAATGAGCACAGATACGCAGTATTTT. Translating it yields CARGLRMSTDTQYF.

This rearrangement joins TRBV6-1 to TRBJ2-5, with D perhaps matching TRBD2 (6 bases). The CDR3 totals 15 residues. Germline assignment: CDR1 MNHNS and CDR2 SASEGT. V was cut by 7 bases and J by 5 bases, with 20 bases left in between. CDR3 sequence reads: CASKTGLARWETQYF. The DNA for the CDR3 is TGTGCCAGCAAAACGGGACTCGCCAGGTGGGAGACCCAGTACTTC.

The V gene is TRBV28, the J gene TRBJ2-7; 16 nucleotides match TRBD2. J was trimmed by 3 bases and V by 4 bases; bases with no gene match: 3. Germline assignment: CDR1 MDHEN and CDR2 SYDVKM. CDR3 size: 16 residues. CDR3 in DNA: TGTGCCAGCAGTTCGGGACTAGCGGGAGGGCTCTACGAGCAGTACTTC. Its protein product is CASSSGLAGGLYEQYF.

This clone turned up a few times. The chain employs TRBV2 and TRBJ2-5, with D uncertain. This CDR3 is 13 amino acids long. Germline V gene data show CDR1 as SNHLY and CDR2 as FYNNEI. The V end was cut by 10 bases, the J end by 1 base, with 13 bases between. Here the CDR3 reads CATRSPGQETQYF. Here the CDR3 DNA reads TGTGCCACCAGATCGCCAGGCCAAGAGACCCAGTACTTC.

The rearrangement joins TRBV11-1 to TRBJ2-5; TRBD2 aligns across 7 bases. CDR1 and CDR2 from the germline V gene are SGHAT and FQDESV (reference sequence). The trim removed 2 bases at V and 2 bases at J, leaving 14 bases unmatched. This CDR3 has 18 residues. For the CDR3, the DNA is TGTGCCAGCAGCTTAATATCTGGGGGGGTGGGTGAACAAGAGACCCAGTACTTC. Its protein product is CASSLISGGVGEQETQYF.

The gene calls are TRBV15 and TRBJ1-5; the D gene is possibly TRBD1 (6 bases). CDR3 size: 16 residues. Trimming removed 0 bases from V and 2 bases from J, with 11 bases in between. Germline CDR1 is LNHNV and CDR2 is YYDKDF (reference sequence). This chain's CDR3 is CATSRDARGGNQPQHF. CDR3 DNA: TGTGCCACCAGCAGAGATGCCAGGGGTGGCAATCAGCCCCAGCATTTT. Filled out from reference TRBV15 and TRBJ1-5, the complete variable domain reads DAMVIQNPRYQVTQFGKPVTLSCSQTLNHNVMYWYQQKSSQAPKLLFHYYDKDFNNEADTPDNFQSRRPNTSFCFLDIRSPGLGDTAMYLCATSRDARGGNQPQHFGDGTRLSIL.

The chain combines TRBV5-6 with TRBJ2-2; possibly TRBD1 for D (6 bases). Germline CDR1 is SGHDT and CDR2 is YYEEEE. The CDR3 extends over 17 amino acids. V lost 2 bases to trimming and J lost 4 bases, with 18 bases between them. In nucleotides, the CDR3 is TGTGCCAGCAGCTTCCCACTAACAGGGTCAGGCACCGGGGAGCTGTTTTTT. Translated, it gives CASSFPLTGSGTGELFF.

The chain has TRBV28 and TRBJ2-1; 10 bases line up with TRBD2. The J segment lost 9 bases and the V segment lost 1 base, leaving 9 bases of the junction unmatched. CDR1 and CDR2 (germline): MDHEN, SYDVKM. The CDR3 covers 16 residues. The chain's CDR3 is CASSLSPSGSNGEQFF. The CDR3 region has the DNA TGTGCCAGCAGTTTATCTCCTAGCGGGAGTAATGGTGAGCAGTTCTTC.

The gene calls are TRBV5-1 and TRBJ1-3; D perhaps matches TRBD1 (5 bases). The CDR3 has 15 residues. Trimming stripped 4 bases from V and 4 bases from J, with 15 bases between. The germline CDR1 and CDR2 sequences are SGHRS and YFSETQ. Written as DNA, the CDR3 is TGCGCCAGCAGCACCCTCTCGGGGGACGGAAACACCATATATTTT. Translating gives CASSTLSGDGNTIYF. The complete variable domain, with remaining parts taken from reference TRBV5-1 and TRBJ1-3, reads KAGVTQTPRYLIKTRGQQVTLSCSPISGHRSVSWYQQTPGQGLQFLFEYFSETQRNKGNFPGRFSGRQFSNSRSEMNVSTLELGDSALYLCASSTLSGDGNTIYFGEGSWLTVV.

This rearrangement joins TRBV12-2 to TRBJ2-1; the table's D call, TRBD2, has no DNA check behind it. TRBV12-2 is a documented pseudogene. The CDR3 is 14 amino acids. The CDR3 DNA reads TGTGCAAGTCGCTTAGTACTAGCGGACAATGAGCAGTTCTTC. Protein: CASRLVLADNEQFF.